This T cell receptor (beta chain) was sequenced for a study of blood T cell repertoires in COVID-19. Study-level information: Sample material is recorded as cDNA or gDNA derived from T cells, B-cell-depleted T cells, or PBMCs.

Germline V gene lookup returns CDR1 MNHEY and CDR2 SVGEGT. Trimming took 2 bases from V and 1 from J, leaving 10 bases between them. The CDR3 consists of 15 residues. Some clones are missing from TCRdb's copy, which holds only in-frame ones; the method was immunoSEQ multiplex PCR. Of 220,000 or so clones listed, about 86% were seen once; the top ten hold roughly 1.3%. Those who participated ranged in age from roughly 18 to 90 years and resided in about 24 US areas. Clinical history as reported by participants underpinned cohort assignment. This TCR was recovered from a woman aged 40 to 50 with acute COVID-19. Sequenced material: PBMCs or T cells enriched from blood (not recorded which). The chain couples TRBV6-2 or TRBV6-3 to TRBJ2-3; D might be TRBD2 (6 bases). In DNA, the CDR3 is TGTGCCAGCAGTTACGACGGCGGGGGCACAGATACGCAGTATTTT. Protein sequence: CASSYDGGGTDTQYF.